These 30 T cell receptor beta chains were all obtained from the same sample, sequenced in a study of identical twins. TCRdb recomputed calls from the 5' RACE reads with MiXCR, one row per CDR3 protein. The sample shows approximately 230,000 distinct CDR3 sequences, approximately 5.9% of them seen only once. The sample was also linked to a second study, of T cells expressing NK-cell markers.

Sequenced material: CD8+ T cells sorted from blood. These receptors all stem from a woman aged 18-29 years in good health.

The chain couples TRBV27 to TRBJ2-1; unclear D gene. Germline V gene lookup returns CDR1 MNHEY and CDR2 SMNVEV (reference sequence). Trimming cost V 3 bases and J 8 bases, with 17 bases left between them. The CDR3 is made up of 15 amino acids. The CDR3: CASSFSSSGGDEQFF. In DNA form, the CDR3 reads TGTGCCAGCAGTTTTTCGTCTTCGGGCGGCGATGAGCAGTTCTTC.

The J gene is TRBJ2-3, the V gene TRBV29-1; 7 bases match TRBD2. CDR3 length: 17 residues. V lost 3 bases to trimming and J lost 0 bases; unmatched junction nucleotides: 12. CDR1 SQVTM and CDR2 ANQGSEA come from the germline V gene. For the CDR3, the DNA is TGCAGCGTTGATCCCTTGGGTACTAGCGAGAGCACAGATACGCAGTATTTT. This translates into CSVDPLGTSESTDTQYF.

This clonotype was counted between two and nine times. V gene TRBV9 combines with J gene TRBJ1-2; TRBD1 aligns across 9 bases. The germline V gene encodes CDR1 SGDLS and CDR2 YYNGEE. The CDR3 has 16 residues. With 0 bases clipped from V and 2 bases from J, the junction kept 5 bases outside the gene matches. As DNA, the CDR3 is TGTGCCAGCAGCGTAGCTACGGGGACAGGGAACTATGGCTACACCTTC. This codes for CASSVATGTGNYGYTF.

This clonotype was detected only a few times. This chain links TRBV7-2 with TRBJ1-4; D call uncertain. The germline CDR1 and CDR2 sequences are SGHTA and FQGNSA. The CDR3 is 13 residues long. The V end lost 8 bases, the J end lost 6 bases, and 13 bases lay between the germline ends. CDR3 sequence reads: CASSVGSDEKLFF. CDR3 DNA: TGTGCCAGCTCGGTTGGGAGCGATGAAAAACTGTTTTTT.

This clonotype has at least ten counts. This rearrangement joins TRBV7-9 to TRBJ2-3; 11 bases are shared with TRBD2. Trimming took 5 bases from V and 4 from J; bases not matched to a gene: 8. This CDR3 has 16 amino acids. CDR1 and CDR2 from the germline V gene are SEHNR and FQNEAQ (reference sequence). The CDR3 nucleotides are TGTGCCAGCAGCCCCCCGGGGACTAGCGGCGCAGATACGCAGTATTTT. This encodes CASSPPGTSGADTQYF. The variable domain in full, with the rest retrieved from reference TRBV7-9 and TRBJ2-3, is DTGVSQNPRHKITKRGQNVTFRCDPISEHNRLYWYRQTLGQGPEFLTYFQNEAQLEKSRLLSDRFSAERPKGSFSTLEIQRTEQGDSAMYLCASSPPGTSGADTQYFGPGTRLTVL.

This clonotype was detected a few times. This chain's CDR3 is CASSLGTAGYYGYTF. DNA of the CDR3: TGTGCCAGCAGCCTCGGGACAGCTGGATACTATGGCTACACCTTC. The chain joins TRBV11-2 to TRBJ1-2, with 7 bases fitting TRBD1. Germline CDR1 SGHAT, CDR2 FQNNGV. V lost 5 bases to trimming and J lost 3 bases; unmatched junction nucleotides: 9. The CDR3 spans 15 residues. The complete variable domain, with remaining parts taken from reference TRBV11-2 and TRBJ1-2, reads EAGVAQSPRYKIIEKRQSVAFWCNPISGHATLYWYQQILGQGPKLLIQFQNNGVVDDSQLPKDRFSAERLKGVDSTLKIQPAKLEDSAVYLCASSLGTAGYYGYTFGSGTRLTVV.

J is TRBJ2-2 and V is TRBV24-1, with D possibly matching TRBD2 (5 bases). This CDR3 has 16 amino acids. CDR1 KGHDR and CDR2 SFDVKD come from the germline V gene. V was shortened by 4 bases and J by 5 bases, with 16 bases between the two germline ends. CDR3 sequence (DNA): TGTGCCACCAGTGAGAATACACGGCGAGGGACCGGGGAGCTGTTTTTT. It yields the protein CATSENTRRGTGELFF.

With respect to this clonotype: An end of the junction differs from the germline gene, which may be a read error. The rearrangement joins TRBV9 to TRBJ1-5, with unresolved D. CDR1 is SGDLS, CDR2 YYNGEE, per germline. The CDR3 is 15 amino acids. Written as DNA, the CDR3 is TGTGCCAGCAGCGTATACGCTGATAGCAGTCAGCCCCAGCATTTT. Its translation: CASSVYADSSQPQHF.

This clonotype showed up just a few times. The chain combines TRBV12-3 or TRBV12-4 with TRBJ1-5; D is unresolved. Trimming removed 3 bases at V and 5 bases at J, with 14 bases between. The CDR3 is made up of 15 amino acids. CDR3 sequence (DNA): TGTGCCAGCAGTTTTCGGAAGGGTCGAGATCAGCCCCAGCATTTT. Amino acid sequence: CASSFRKGRDQPQHF.

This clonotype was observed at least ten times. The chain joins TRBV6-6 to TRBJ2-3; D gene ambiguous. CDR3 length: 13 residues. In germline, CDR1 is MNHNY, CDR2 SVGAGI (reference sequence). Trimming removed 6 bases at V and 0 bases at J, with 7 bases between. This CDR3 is CASSILSTDTQYF. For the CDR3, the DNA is TGTGCCAGCAGCATACTCAGCACAGATACGCAGTATTTT.

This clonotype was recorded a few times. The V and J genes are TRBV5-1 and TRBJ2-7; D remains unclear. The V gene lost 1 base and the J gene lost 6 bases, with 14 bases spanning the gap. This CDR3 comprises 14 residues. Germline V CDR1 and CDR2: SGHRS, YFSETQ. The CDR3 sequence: CASSLNREVFEQYF. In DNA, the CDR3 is TGCGCCAGCAGCTTGAACCGCGAGGTTTTCGAGCAGTACTTC.

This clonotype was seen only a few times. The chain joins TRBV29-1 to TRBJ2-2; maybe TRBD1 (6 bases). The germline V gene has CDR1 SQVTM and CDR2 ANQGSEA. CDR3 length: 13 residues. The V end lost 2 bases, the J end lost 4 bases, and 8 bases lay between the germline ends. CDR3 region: CSVELQGTGELFF. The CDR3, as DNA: TGCAGCGTTGAATTACAGGGCACCGGGGAGCTGTTTTTT.

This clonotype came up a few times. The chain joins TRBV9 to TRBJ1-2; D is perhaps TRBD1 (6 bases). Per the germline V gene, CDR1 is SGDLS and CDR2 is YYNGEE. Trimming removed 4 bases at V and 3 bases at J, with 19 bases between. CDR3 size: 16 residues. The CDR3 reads CASSPGTGFLYYGYTF. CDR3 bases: TGTGCCAGCAGCCCAGGAACAGGGTTTCTCTACTATGGCTACACCTTC.

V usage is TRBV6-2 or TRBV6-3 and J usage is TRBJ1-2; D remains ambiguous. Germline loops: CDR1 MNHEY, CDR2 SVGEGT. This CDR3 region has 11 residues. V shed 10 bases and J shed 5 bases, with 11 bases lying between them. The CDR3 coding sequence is TGTGCCACCGCAGCCGAATATGGCTACACCTTC. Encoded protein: CATAAEYGYTF.

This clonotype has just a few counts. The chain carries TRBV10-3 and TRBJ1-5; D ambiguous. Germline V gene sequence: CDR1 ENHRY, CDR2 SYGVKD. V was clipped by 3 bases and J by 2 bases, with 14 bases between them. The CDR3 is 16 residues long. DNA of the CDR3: TGTGCCATCAGTGAAGGGCCCCCGGAAGGCAATCAGCCCCAGCATTTT. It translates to CAISEGPPEGNQPQHF.

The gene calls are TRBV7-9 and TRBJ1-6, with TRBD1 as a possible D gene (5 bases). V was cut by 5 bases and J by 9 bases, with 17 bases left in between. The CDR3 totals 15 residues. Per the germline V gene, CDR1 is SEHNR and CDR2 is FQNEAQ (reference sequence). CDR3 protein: CASSPGTPVGSPLHF. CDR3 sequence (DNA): TGTGCCAGCAGCCCAGGGACGCCTGTAGGTTCACCCCTCCACTTT.

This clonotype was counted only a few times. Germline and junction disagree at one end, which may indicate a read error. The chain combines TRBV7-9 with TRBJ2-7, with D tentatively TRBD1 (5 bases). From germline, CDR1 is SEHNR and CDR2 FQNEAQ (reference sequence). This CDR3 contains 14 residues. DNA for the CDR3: TGTGCCAGCAGCTTAGCAACCGGCGGACATCGCGCGTCCTTC. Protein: CASSLATGGHRASF.

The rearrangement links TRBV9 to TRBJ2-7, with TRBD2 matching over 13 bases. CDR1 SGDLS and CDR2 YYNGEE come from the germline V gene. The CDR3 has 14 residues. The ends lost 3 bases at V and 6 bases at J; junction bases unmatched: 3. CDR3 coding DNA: TGTGCCAGCAGCGGGACTAGCGGGAGCCCCGAGCAGTACTTC. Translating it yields CASSGTSGSPEQYF.

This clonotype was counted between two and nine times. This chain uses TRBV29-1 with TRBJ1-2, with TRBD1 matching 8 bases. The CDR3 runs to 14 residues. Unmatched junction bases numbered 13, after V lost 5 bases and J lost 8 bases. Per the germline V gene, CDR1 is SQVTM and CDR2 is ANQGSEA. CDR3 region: CSVRQGNTVRGYTF. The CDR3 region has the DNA TGCAGCGTTCGACAGGGGAATACGGTTCGGGGCTACACCTTC.

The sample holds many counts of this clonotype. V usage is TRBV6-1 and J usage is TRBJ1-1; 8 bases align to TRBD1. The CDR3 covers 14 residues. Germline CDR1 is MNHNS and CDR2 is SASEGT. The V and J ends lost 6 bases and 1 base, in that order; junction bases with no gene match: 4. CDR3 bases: TGTGCCAGCAGCCGCACAGGGGGGAACACTGAAGCTTTCTTT. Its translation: CASSRTGGNTEAFF.

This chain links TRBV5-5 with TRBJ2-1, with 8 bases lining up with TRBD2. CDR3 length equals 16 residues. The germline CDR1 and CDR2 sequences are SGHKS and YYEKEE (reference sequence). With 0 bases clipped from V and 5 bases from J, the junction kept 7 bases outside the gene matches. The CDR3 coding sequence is TGTGCCAGCAGCTTGGTGGGGACTAGGCCGGACAATGAGCAGTTCTTC. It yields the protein CASSLVGTRPDNEQFF. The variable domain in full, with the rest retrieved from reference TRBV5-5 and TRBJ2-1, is DAGVTQSPTHLIKTRGQQVTLRCSPISGHKSVSWYQQVLGQGPQFIFQYYEKEERGRGNFPDRFSARQFPNYSSELNVNALLLGDSALYLCASSLVGTRPDNEQFFGPGTRLTVL.

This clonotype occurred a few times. The CDR3 reads CSVTGQGARGVTEAFF. For the CDR3, the DNA is TGCAGCGTTACCGGACAGGGGGCGCGCGGGGTCACTGAAGCTTTCTTT. This sequence joins TRBV29-1 and TRBJ1-1, with 11 positions matching TRBD1. The trim removed 5 bases at V and 4 bases at J, leaving 12 bases unmatched. This CDR3 has 16 amino acids. Looked up from germline, CDR1 is SQVTM and CDR2 is ANQGSEA.

This chain's CDR3 is CASSQVGIGQRRPPGELFF. CDR3 coding DNA: TGTGCCAGCAGCCAAGTGGGTATCGGACAAAGGCGACCACCCGGGGAGCTGTTTTTT. The chain has TRBV4-2 and TRBJ2-2; perhaps TRBD1 as D (5 bases). The CDR3 sequence is 19 residues long. Germline values: CDR1 LGHNA, CDR2 YNFKEQ. V lost 1 base, J lost 6 bases, and 24 bases lay in between.

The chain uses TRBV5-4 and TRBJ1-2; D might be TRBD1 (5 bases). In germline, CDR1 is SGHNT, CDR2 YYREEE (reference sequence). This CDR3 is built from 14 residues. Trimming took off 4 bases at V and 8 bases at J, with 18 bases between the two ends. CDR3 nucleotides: TGTGCCAGCAGCCCATGGGACGCCGTCCAGGGCTACACCTTC. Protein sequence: CASSPWDAVQGYTF.

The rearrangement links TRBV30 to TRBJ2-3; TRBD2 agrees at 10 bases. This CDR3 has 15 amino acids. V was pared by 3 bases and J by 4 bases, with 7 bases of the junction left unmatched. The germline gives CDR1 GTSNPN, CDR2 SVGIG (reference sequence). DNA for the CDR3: TGTGCCTGGAGACTAGCGGGGTCACATCCAGATACGCAGTATTTT. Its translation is CAWRLAGSHPDTQYF.

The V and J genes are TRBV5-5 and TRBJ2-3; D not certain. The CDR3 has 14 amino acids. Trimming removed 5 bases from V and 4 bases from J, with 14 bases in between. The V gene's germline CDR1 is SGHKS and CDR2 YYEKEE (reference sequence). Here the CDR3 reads CASSPDGTSDTQYF. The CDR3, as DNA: TGTGCCAGCAGTCCGGACGGAACTTCAGATACGCAGTATTTT.

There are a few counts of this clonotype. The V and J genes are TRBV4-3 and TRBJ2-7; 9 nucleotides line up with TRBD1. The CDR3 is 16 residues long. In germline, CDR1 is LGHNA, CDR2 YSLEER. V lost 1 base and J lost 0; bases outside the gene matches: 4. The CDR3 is CASSQGGTGSSYEQYF. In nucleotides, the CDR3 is TGCGCCAGCAGCCAAGGTGGGACAGGGAGCTCCTACGAGCAGTACTTC.

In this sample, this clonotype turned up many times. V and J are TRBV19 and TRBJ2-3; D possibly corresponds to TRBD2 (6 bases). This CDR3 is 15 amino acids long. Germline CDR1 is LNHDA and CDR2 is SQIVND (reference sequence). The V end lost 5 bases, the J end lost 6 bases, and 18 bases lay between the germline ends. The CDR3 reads CASSPDYRVGDTQYF. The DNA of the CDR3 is TGTGCCAGTAGTCCGGACTACCGCGTGGGGGATACGCAGTATTTT.

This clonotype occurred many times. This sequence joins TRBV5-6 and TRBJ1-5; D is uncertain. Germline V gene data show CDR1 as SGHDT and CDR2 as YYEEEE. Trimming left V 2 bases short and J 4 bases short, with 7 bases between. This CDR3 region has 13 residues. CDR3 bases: TGTGCCAGCAGCTTCGGGGAAAATCAGCCCCAGCATTTT. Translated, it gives CASSFGENQPQHF.

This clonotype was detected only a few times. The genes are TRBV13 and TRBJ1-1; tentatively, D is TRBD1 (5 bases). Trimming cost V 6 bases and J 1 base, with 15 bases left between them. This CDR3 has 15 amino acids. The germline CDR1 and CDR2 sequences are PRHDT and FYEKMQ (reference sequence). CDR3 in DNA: TGTGCCAGCAGATGGAAAGGGGCGACGAACACTGAAGCTTTCTTT. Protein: CASRWKGATNTEAFF.